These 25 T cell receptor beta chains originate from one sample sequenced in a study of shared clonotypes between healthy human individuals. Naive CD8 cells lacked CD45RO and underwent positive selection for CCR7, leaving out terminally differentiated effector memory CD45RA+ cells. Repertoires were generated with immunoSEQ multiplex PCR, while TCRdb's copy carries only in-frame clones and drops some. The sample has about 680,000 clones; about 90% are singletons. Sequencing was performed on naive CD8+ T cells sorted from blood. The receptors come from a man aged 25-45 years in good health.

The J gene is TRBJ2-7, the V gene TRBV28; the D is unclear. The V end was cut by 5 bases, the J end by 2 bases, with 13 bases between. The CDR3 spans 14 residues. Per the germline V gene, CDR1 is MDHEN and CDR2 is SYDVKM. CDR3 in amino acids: CASSLFKVTYEQYF. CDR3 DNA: TGTGCCAGCAGTCTATTCAAGGTTACCTACGAGCAGTACTTC.

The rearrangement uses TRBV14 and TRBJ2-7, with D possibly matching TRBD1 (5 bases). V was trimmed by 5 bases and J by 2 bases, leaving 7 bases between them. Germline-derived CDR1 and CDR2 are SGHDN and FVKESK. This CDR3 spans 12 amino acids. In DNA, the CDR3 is TGTGCCAGCAGCTCAGGGCCCTACGAGCAGTACTTC. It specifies CASSSGPYEQYF. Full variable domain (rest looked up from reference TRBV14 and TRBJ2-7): EAGVTQFPSHSVIEKGQTVTLRCDPISGHDNLYWYRRVMGKEIKFLLHFVKESKQDESGMPNNRFLAERTGGTYSTLKVQPAELEDSGVYFCASSSGPYEQYFGPGTRLTVT.

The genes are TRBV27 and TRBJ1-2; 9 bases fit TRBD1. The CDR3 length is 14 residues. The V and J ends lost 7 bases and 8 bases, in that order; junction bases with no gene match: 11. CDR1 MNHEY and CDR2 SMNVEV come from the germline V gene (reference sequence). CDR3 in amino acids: CASTATGGAVGYTF. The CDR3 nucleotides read TGTGCCAGCACCGCTACAGGGGGCGCGGTCGGCTACACCTTC.

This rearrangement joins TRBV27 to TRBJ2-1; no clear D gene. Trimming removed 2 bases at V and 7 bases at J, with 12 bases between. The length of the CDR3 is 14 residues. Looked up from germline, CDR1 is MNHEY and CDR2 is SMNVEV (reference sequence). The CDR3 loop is CASSLVVSGNEQFF. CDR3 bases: TGTGCCAGCAGTTTAGTAGTATCTGGGAATGAGCAGTTCTTC.

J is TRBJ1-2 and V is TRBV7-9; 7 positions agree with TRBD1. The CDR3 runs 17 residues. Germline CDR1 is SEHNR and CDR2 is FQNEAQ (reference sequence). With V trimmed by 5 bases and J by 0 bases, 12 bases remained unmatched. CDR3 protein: CASSVSTGDPSNYGYTF. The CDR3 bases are TGTGCCAGCAGCGTCTCTACAGGGGACCCTTCTAACTATGGCTACACCTTC.

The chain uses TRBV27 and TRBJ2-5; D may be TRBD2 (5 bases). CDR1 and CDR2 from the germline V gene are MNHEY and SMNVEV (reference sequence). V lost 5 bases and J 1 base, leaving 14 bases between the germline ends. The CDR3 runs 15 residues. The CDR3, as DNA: TGTGCCAGCAGTCGGAGGAAGTCGCTCCAAGAGACCCAGTACTTC. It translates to CASSRRKSLQETQYF.

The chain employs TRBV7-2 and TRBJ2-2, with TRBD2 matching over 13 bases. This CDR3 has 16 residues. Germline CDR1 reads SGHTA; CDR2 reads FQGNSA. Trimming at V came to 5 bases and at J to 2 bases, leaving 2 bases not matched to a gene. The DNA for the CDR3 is TGTGCCAGCAGCGGGACTAGCGGGGCCAACACCGGGGAGCTGTTTTTT. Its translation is CASSGTSGANTGELFF. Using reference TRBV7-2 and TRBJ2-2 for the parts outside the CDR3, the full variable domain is GAGVSQSPSNKVTEKGKDVELRCDPISGHTALYWYRQSLGQGLEFLIYFQGNSAPDKSGLPSDRFSAERTGGSVSTLTIQRTQQEDSAVYLCASSGTSGANTGELFFGEGSRLTVL.

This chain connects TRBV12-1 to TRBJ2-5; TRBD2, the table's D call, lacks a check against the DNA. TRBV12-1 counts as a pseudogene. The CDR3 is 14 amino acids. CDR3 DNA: TGTGCCAGCAGCTTTGATTGCGGGGGTGAGACCCAGTACTTC. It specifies CASSFDCGGETQYF.

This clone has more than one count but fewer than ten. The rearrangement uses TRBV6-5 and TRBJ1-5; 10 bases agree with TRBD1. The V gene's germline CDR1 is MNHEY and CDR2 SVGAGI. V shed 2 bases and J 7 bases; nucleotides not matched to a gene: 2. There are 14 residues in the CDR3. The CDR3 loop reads CASSYGDRGQPQHF. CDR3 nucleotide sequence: TGTGCCAGCAGTTACGGGGACAGGGGCCAGCCCCAGCATTTT.

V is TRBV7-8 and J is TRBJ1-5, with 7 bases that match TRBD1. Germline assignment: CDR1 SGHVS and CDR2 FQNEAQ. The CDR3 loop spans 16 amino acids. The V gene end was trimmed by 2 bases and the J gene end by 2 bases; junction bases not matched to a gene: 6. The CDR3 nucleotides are TGTGCCAGCAGCTTATCCGGGACAGCCGGCAATCAGCCCCAGCATTTT. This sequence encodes CASSLSGTAGNQPQHF.

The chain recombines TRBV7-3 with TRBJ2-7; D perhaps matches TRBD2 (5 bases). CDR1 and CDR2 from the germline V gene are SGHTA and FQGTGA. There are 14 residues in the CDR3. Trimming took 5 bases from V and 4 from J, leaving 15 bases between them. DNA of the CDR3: TGTGCCAGCAGCCAAGAACCGGACTTTTACGAGCAGTACTTC. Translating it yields CASSQEPDFYEQYF.

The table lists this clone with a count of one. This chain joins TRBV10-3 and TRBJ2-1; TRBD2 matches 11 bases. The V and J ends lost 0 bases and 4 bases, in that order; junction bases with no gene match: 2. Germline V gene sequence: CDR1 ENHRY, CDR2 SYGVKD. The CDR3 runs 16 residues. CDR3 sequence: CAISESGTSGYNEQFF. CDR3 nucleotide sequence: TGTGCCATCAGTGAGTCCGGGACTAGCGGATACAATGAGCAGTTCTTC.

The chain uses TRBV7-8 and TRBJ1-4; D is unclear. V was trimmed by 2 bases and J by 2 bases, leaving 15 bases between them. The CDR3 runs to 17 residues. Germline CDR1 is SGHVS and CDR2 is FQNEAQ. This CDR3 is CASSLIRLGPTNEKLFF. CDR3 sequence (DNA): TGTGCCAGCAGCTTAATTCGCTTAGGGCCTACTAATGAAAAACTGTTTTTT.

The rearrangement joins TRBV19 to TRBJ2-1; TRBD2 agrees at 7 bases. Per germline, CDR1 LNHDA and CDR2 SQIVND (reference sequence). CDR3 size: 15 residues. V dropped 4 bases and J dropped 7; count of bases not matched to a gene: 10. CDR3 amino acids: CASSKGAAGVNEQFF. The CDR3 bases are TGTGCCAGTAGTAAGGGAGCGGCGGGAGTGAATGAGCAGTTCTTC.

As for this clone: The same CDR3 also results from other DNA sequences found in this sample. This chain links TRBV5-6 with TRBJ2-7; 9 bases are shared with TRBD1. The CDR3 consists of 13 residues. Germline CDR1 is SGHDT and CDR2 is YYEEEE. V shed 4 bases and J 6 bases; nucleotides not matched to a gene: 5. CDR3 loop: CASSTGQGSEQYF. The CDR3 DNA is TGTGCCAGCAGCACAGGACAGGGGAGCGAGCAGTACTTC.

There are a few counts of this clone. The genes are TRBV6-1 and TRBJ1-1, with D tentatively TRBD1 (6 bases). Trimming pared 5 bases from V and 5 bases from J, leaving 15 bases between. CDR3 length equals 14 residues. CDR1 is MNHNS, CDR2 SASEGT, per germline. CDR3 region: CASSLRGGWTEAFF. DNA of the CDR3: TGTGCCAGCAGTCTGCGAGGGGGATGGACTGAAGCTTTCTTT.

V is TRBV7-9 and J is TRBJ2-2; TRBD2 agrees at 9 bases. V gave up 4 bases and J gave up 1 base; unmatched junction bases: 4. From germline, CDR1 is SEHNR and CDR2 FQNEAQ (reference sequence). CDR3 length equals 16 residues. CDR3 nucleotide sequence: TGTGCCAGCAGCTGGTGGACTAGCGAGAACACCGGGGAGCTGTTTTTT. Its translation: CASSWWTSENTGELFF.

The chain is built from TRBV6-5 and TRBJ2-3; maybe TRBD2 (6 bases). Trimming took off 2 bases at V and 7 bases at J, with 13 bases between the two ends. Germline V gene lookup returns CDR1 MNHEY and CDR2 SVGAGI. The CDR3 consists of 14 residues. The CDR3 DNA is TGTGCCAGCAGTTACACCGGGGGTGGCTATACGCAGTATTTT. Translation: CASSYTGGGYTQYF.

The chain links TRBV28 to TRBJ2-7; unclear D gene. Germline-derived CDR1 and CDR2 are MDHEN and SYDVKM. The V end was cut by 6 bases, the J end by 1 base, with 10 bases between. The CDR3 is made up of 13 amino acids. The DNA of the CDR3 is TGTGCCAGCAGCTTAGGGATTTCCTACGAGCAGTACTTC. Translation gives CASSLGISYEQYF.

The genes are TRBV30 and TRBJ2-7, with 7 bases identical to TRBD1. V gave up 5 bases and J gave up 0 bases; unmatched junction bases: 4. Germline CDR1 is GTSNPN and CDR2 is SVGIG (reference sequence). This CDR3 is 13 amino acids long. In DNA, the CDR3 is TGTGCCTGGGAACAGGGGAGCTCCTACGAGCAGTACTTC. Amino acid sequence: CAWEQGSSYEQYF.

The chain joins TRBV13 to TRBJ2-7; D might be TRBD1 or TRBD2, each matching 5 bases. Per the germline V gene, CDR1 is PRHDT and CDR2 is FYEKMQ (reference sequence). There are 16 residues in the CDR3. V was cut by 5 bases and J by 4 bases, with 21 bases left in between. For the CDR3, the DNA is TGTGCCAGCAGCACGAGTACCGATTGGGGGACGTACGAGCAGTACTTC. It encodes CASSTSTDWGTYEQYF.

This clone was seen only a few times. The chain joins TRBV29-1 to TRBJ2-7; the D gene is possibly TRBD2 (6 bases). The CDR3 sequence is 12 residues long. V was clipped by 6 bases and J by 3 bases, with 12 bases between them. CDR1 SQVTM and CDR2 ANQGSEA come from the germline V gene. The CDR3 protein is CSVEVGGYEQYF. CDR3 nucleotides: TGCAGCGTCGAGGTGGGGGGCTACGAGCAGTACTTC.

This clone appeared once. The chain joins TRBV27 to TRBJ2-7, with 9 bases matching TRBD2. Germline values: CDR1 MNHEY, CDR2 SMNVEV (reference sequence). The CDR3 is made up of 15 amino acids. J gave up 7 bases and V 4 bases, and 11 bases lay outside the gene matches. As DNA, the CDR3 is TGTGCCAGCAGTTCTTGGACTAGCGAGCCGGGGGAGCAGTACTTC. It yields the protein CASSSWTSEPGEQYF.

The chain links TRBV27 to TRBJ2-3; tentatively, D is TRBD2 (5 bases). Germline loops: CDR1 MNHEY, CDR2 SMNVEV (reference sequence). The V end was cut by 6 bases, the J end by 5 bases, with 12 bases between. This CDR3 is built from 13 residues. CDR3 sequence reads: CASSGLGIDTQYF. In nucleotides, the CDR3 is TGTGCCAGCAGCGGACTCGGGATAGATACGCAGTATTTT.

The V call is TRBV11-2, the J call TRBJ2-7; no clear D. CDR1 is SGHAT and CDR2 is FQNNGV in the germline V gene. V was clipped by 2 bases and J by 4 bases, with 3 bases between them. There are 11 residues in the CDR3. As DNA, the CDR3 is TGTGCCAGCAGCTTACGGTACGAGCAGTACTTC. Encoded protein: CASSLRYEQYF.